Each of the 9 T cell receptor beta chains below was sequenced from the same sample in a study of cytomegalovirus exposure and HLA in healthy donors listed by TCRdb under 2017. The receptor library was made with the immunoSEQ multiplex PCR assay. A mixture of 60 forward primers for TCR Vbeta segments and 13 reverse primers for TCR Jbeta segments was used in the multiplex PCR. Sourced from immuneACCESS, this table was stored by TCRdb with only in-frame sequences that have V and J called. A share of the clones is absent; for the studies checked, an unresolved V gene accounts for under half, and the remainder has no known explanation. The sample table shows approximately 150,000 clones, and about a tenth are seen once. The ten largest clones add up to around 1.9% of the sample. The sequenced sample was PBMCs. These receptors were collected from a male donor in good health and CMV-seronegative.

CDR3 bases: TGTGCCAGCTCCCTTTGGGGGCCCAACACTGAAGCTTTCTTT. Translating gives CASSLWGPNTEAFF. V and J are TRBV27 and TRBJ1-1, with D possibly TRBD1 on 6 matching bases. CDR1 is MNHEY, CDR2 SMNVEV, per germline (reference sequence). Between the trimmed V and J ends, which lost 8 bases and 2 bases, there was a span of 15 bases. This CDR3 comprises 14 residues.

The chain employs TRBV29-1 and TRBJ2-3; TRBD2 agrees at 8 bases. V was clipped by 3 bases and J by 2 bases; unmatched bases: 7. The germline gives CDR1 SQVTM, CDR2 ANQGSEA. The CDR3 consists of 15 residues. In DNA, the CDR3 is TGCAGCGTTGACGGGCGGGGGGCTCTCACAGATACGCAGTATTTT. Protein sequence: CSVDGRGALTDTQYF.

This clone was observed a few times. This sequence joins TRBV5-1 and TRBJ2-5, with D perhaps matching TRBD1 (6 bases). The germline V gene encodes CDR1 SGHRS and CDR2 YFSETQ. The CDR3 covers 15 residues. Trimming took off 3 bases at V and 6 bases at J, with 18 bases between the two ends. The CDR3 DNA reads TGCGCCAGCAGCTACCTAACAGGGATGAGGAAGACCCAGTACTTC. This encodes CASSYLTGMRKTQYF.

The table lists this clone with a few counts. CDR3 sequence (DNA): TGTGCCAGCAGCTTAGTGGGACAGGGGCGGAACACTGAAGCTTTCTTT. Translated: CASSLVGQGRNTEAFF. The J gene is TRBJ1-1, the V gene TRBV7-9, with 10 nucleotides matching TRBD1. With V trimmed by 1 base and J by 1 base, 3 bases remained unmatched. Looked up from germline, CDR1 is SEHNR and CDR2 is FQNEAQ (reference sequence). This CDR3 spans 16 amino acids.

This clone was seen a handful of times. The DNA of the CDR3 is TGTGCCAGCAGCTCCCCCCGGGGCACAGATACGCAGTATTTT. Residues: CASSSPRGTDTQYF. This chain joins TRBV7-2 and TRBJ2-3; no firm D call. The CDR3 runs 14 residues. V lost 4 bases and J 1 base, leaving 9 bases between the germline ends. CDR1 SGHTA and CDR2 FQGNSA come from the germline V gene. The full variable domain, completed using reference TRBV7-2 and TRBJ2-3, is GAGVSQSPSNKVTEKGKDVELRCDPISGHTALYWYRQSLGQGLEFLIYFQGNSAPDKSGLPSDRFSAERTGGSVSTLTIQRTQQEDSAVYLCASSSPRGTDTQYFGPGTRLTVL.

The chain recombines TRBV15 with TRBJ2-1, with TRBD1 as a possible D gene (5 bases). CDR1 and CDR2 (germline): LNHNV, YYDKDF (reference sequence). Trimming took off 7 bases at V and 0 bases at J, with 13 bases between the two ends. The CDR3 covers 15 residues. The CDR3 sequence is CATTAGPSSYNEQFF. The CDR3 coding sequence is TGTGCCACCACTGCAGGGCCGAGCTCCTACAATGAGCAGTTCTTC.

This clone has only a few counts. V gene TRBV7-9 combines with J gene TRBJ2-1; 9 nucleotides align to TRBD2. V was clipped by 1 base and J by 7 bases; unmatched bases: 11. This CDR3 region has 17 residues. CDR1 is SEHNR and CDR2 is FQNEAQ in the germline V gene (reference sequence). The CDR3 here is CASSLGLQRGARNEQFF. In nucleotides, the CDR3 is TGTGCCAGCAGCTTAGGTTTGCAGCGGGGGGCCCGTAATGAGCAGTTCTTC.

V is TRBV30 and J is TRBJ1-2; 7 nucleotides align to TRBD1. The CDR3 extends over 14 amino acids. V was pared by 2 bases and J by 3 bases, with 6 bases of the junction left unmatched. The germline V gene encodes CDR1 GTSNPN and CDR2 SVGIG (reference sequence). This chain's CDR3 is CAWSSTGEDYGYTF. The CDR3 bases are TGTGCCTGGAGTTCTACAGGGGAAGACTATGGCTACACCTTC.

The genes are TRBV10-2 and TRBJ1-1; D not resolved. The CDR3 is made up of 11 amino acids. CDR1 and CDR2 (germline): WSHSY, SAAADI. Deletions cut 8 bases from V and 8 bases from J, with 12 bases between. CDR3 in DNA: TGCGCCAGCGGGAGAGTCATGGAAGCTTTCTTT. It yields the protein CASGRVMEAFF.